This TCR beta chain is drawn from a study of blood T cell repertoires in COVID-19. Study-wide background: Donors in the United States, Italy and Spain gave samples during acute or convalescent COVID-19. T cells, B-cell-depleted T cells, or PBMCs provided the cDNA or gDNA that served as material.

Source study methods: Estimated nucleated cell counts came from reference gene primer amplification. Assay: immunoSEQ multiplex PCR; the TCRdb copy retains only in-frame clones and omits some. That table is the source of V, J and clone size, and D and trimming were worked out from the DNA. This sample carries 100,000 to 150,000 clones, 79% of them seen once, and the ten largest clones take approximately 35%. Germline CDR1 reads SGHRS; CDR2 reads YFSETQ. CDR3 length: 17 residues. The J segment lost 4 bases and the V segment lost 0 bases, leaving 6 bases of the junction unmatched. The receptor was derived from a man aged 35 to 55 with active or convalescent COVID-19. The chain joins TRBV5-1 to TRBJ2-2, with TRBD1 matching over 10 bases. Sequencing was carried out using peripheral blood. The CDR3 DNA reads TGCGCCAGCAGCTTGGGGGACAGGGGTTCGAGCACCGGGGAGCTGTTTTTT. This gives the protein CASSLGDRGSSTGELFF.